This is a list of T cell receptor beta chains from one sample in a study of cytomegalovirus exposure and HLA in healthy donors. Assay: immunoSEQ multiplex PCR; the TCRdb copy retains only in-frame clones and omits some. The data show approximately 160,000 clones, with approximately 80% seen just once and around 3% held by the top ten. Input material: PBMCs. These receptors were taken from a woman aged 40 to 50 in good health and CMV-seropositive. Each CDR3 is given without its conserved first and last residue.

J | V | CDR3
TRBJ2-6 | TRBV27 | ASGATGVSGANVLT
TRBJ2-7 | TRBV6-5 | ASSRQGSQY
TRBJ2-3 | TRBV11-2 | ASTLRPPGQGADTQY
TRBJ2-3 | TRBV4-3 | ASSQDTGAGGNTQY
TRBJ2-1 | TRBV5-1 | ASNPSTSGVGVEQF
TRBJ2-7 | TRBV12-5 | ASGLGVTSGSSYEQY
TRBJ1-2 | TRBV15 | ATSARDRGQSGYT
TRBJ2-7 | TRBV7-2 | ASSQNNQVSYEQY
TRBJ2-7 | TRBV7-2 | ASSPVAGLVSYEQY
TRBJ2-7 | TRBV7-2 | ASSLGTSGRREQY
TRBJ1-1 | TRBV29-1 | SAATGNAF
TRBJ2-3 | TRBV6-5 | ASSYQGFTDTQY
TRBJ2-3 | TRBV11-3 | ASSPGVADTQY
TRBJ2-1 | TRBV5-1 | ASSSAGLADYNEQF
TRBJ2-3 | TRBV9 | ASSPRPGTSGTDTQY
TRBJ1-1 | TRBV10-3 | AISRTENTEAF
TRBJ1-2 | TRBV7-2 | ASSVGWRTSYGYT
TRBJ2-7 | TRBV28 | ASTPSGGLAGDEQY
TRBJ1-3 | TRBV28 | ASSLETGRNTIY
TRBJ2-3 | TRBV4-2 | ASSPPRETDTQY
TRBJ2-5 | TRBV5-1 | ASSLGLIRQETQY
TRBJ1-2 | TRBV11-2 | ASSFSSNYGYT
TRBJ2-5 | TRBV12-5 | ASGLDSSGTQY
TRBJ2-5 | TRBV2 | ASSPGTVRETQY
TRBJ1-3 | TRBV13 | ASSLLGRDSGNTIY